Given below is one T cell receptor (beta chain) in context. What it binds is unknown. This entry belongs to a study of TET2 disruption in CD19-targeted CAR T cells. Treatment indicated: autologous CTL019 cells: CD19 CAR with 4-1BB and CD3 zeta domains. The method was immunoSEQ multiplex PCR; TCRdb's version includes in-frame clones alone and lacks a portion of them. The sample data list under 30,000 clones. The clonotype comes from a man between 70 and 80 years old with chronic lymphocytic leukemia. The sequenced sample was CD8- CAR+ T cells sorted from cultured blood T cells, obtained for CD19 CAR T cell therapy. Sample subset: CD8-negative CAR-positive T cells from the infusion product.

The sequenced CDR3 bases are TGCGCCAGCAGCTTACCAGGGATCCCTAACTATGGC. Translation gives CASSLPGIPNYG. The CDR3 in its entirety is CASSLPGIPNYGYTF. The J gene is TRBJ1-2, the V gene TRBV5-1; a weak D match, TRBD1 (5 bases). The read falls 3 residues short of the CDR3 end, and the missing part is taken from the germline J gene. V dropped 2 bases and J dropped 0 bases, with 11 bases sitting between them. The CDR3 has 15 residues. Germline CDR1 and CDR2: SGHRS and YFSETQ.